Sequencing of this T cell receptor beta chain was carried out in a study of blood T cells in healthy people across ages. Findings of the study overall: Roughly linear declines in TCR beta diversity per million T cells occurred with age.

Of note for this clonotype: The antigen remains unidentified.

Combining a sample-barcoded 5' primer with a J-beta primer mix, a second PCR ran for 7 to 11 cycles. Via MiXCR, TCRdb re-called the 5' RACE reads, giving one row per CDR3 protein. The sample yields roughly 930,000 distinct CDR3 sequences, 40% to 60% seen once. The clonotype comes from a man in his thirties or forties in good health. Sequencing was performed on blood.

The CDR3 DNA reads TGTGCCAGCGGAAATCCTAAGGCGGGGGGCCGCTACAATGAGCAGTTCTTC. Translation: CASGNPKAGGRYNEQFF. The V and J genes are TRBV12-3 or TRBV12-4 and TRBJ2-1; 8 bases are a match to TRBD2. V gave up 8 bases and J gave up 3 bases; unmatched junction bases: 15. The CDR3 has 17 residues.